This T cell receptor (beta chain) was sequenced in a study of cytotoxic CD8 clonotypes in ibrutinib-treated CLL (dated by TCRdb to the early 2020s). For the study in its entirety: In this cohort, about 16 patients were treatment-naive and approximately ten were relapsed/refractory, while roughly 17 had unmutated IGHV. Longitudinal samples were obtainable from about 30% of the 86 participants in the trial. Responses were partial in some 24 patients and complete in 2; after median 68 months follow-up, around 14 stayed in remission and 12 progressed. Response samples were taken after a median of roughly a year on treatment, ranging from roughly 6 to 36 months. Samples averaged roughly 260,000 productive templates and approximately 100,000 productive rearrangements. Cryopreserved peripheral blood mononuclear cells were obtained before treatment, at response, and at either sustained remission or disease progression. What the research found in general, with its limitations: Clonality increased at ibrutinib response, stayed stable in sustained remission, and fell back toward baseline at progression. Sampling times were not matched between sustained-remission and progressing patients, and lymph node repertoires were not studied. Public clonotypes were rare and either shrank or stayed stable during treatment, and the rise in clonality at ibrutinib response reflected expansion of private clonotypes. Baseline clonality was found to be higher than that of age-matched healthy donors and was strongly correlated with circulating CD8+ T-cell counts.

Worth noting for this clone: The specificity of this receptor is unknown. No clone much larger than this one lies a single base away; base qualities are absent.

The goal of deep resolution MiSeq sequencing was a depth between 1 in 1 million and 1 in 200,000 T cells, and coverage averaged 10x per clonotype. TCR beta libraries were generated with the immunoSEQ hsTCRB Kit. The paper's data handling went like this. Data were analyzed with ImmunoSEQ Data Assistant and ImmunoSEQ Analyzer, with V, D and J genes assigned per IMGT definitions. Clonality, which ranges from 0 to 1, was calculated by subtracting the normalized Shannon entropy of productive rearrangement frequencies from one. Only overrepresented clonotypes making up at least 0.05% of the repertoire of each patient were included in the public clonotype analysis. About a dozen age-matched healthy donor repertoires from immuneACCESS served as clonality controls. The table was pulled from immuneACCESS by TCRdb, which kept in-frame rearrangements only. Such tables lose some clones; where checked, under half of the loss comes from unresolved V genes, and the rest has no known cause. The V and J calls and the clone size are those of that table, but D and trimming were determined from the DNA. In all, the sample holds some 28,000 clones, and 55% to 65% of those were seen once. The ten largest clones capture 14% of the sample.

The junction carries 12 bases between V and J, which are trimmed by 0 bases and 4 bases respectively. Taken from cysteine to phenylalanine, the CDR3 has 15 residues. Just the 45-base CDR3 DNA is kept, in frame starting at base 1. The germline V gene provides CDR1 KGHSH and CDR2 LQKENI. Roughly 2 micrograms of genomic DNA were extracted from cryopreserved PBMCs for TCR beta library preparation. Longitudinal blood samples from CLL patients on ibrutinib monotherapy underwent high-throughput TCR beta sequencing. The patients took part in an open-label, single-center phase 2 trial of ibrutinib monotherapy.

This sequence originates from a human donor with chronic lymphocytic leukemia. The material sequenced was PBMCs, taken before ibrutinib treatment. The rearrangement combines TRBV18 with TRBJ2-5; perhaps TRBD1 is the D gene, with 6 bases matching. The CDR3 corresponds to CASSPPNRESETQYF. The DNA reads as follows: TGTGCCAGCTCACCACCAAACAGGGAATCAGAGACCCAGTACTTC. Here the CDR3 is joined to the reference TRBV18 and TRBJ2-5 genes, and the full variable domain is: NAGVMQNPRHLVRRRGQEARLRCSPMKGHSHVYWYRQLPEEGLKFMVYLQKENIIDESGMPKERFSAEFPKEGPSILRIQQVVRGDSAAYFCASSPPNRESETQYFGPGTRLLVL.